Shown below are 18 T cell receptor beta chains from a single sample sequenced in a study of blood T cell repertoires in COVID-19. Libraries were prepared by immunoSEQ multiplex PCR; TCRdb keeps only in-frame clonotypes and omits some of them. The sample includes some 300,000 clones, 85% to 90% of them seen just once. The sample consisted of peripheral blood. Every receptor here comes from a woman under 40 with COVID-19, enrolled during active disease.

This clone was seen a single time. The chain links TRBV6-2 or TRBV6-3 to TRBJ1-6, with TRBD1 matching over 8 bases. CDR1 and CDR2 (germline): MNHEY, SVGEGT. The CDR3 is 15 residues long. V lost 6 bases and J lost 2; bases outside the gene matches: 3. CDR3 sequence (DNA): TGTGCCAGCAGCGCGACAGGGGCCTATAATTCACCCCTCCACTTT. This codes for CASSATGAYNSPLHF.

The chain recombines TRBV19 with TRBJ2-7; D unclear. The ends were cut back, 4 bases at V and 11 bases at J, with 12 bases in the middle. The CDR3 is made up of 11 amino acids. Germline CDR1 LNHDA, CDR2 SQIVND (reference sequence). DNA of the CDR3: TGTGCCAGTAGTAACCGGGTCTGGGAGTACGTC. It translates to CASSNRVWEYV.

The J gene is TRBJ2-3, the V gene TRBV3-1 (or the pseudogene TRBV3-2), with TRBD2 matching 7 bases. Germline CDR1 LGHDT, CDR2 YNNKEL (reference sequence). Trimming removed 8 bases from V and 3 bases from J; junction bases left unmatched: 8. This CDR3 spans 14 amino acids. CDR3 sequence: CASAGGLITDTQYF. The CDR3 DNA sequence: TGTGCCAGCGCCGGGGGACTAATAACAGATACGCAGTATTTT.

This clone was seen a single time. V usage is TRBV7-8 and J usage is TRBJ1-3; no definite D call. The CDR3 has 14 residues. The V gene's germline CDR1 is SGHVS and CDR2 FQNEAQ. V was shortened by 4 bases and J by 4 bases, with 11 bases between the two germline ends. The CDR3: CASSSTRWGNTIYF. The CDR3 bases are TGTGCCAGCAGCTCGACACGATGGGGAAACACCATATATTTT.

The V gene is TRBV4-1, the J gene TRBJ1-4; 8 nucleotides match TRBD1. The germline CDR1 and CDR2 sequences are MGHRA and YSYEKL. The CDR3 is made up of 13 amino acids. V lost 3 bases, J lost 10 bases, and 4 bases stayed unmatched. The DNA of the CDR3 is TGCGCCAGCAGCCATGGACAGGGCGGAAAACTGTTTTTT. This sequence encodes CASSHGQGGKLFF.

The V call is TRBV5-4, the J call TRBJ2-3; possible D gene TRBD2, 6 bases. CDR3 length equals 17 residues. CDR1 SGHNT and CDR2 YYREEE come from the germline V gene (reference sequence). V lost 0 bases, J lost 0 bases, and 14 bases lay in between. The CDR3 sequence is CASSLAPGGPSTDTQYF. Written as DNA, the CDR3 is TGTGCCAGCAGCTTGGCCCCAGGAGGGCCCAGCACAGATACGCAGTATTTT.

The count of this clone is one. This chain joins TRBV7-9 and TRBJ1-2, with TRBD1 matching 8 bases. Germline V gene data show CDR1 as SEHNR and CDR2 as FQNEAQ (reference sequence). This CDR3 has 15 residues. Germline trimming cut 4 bases from V and 4 bases from J; bases unmatched to any gene: 8. CDR3 DNA sequence: TGTGCCAGCAGCTGGGGGACAGGAGGATTCTATGGCTACACCTTC. Protein sequence: CASSWGTGGFYGYTF.

CDR3 sequence (DNA): TGTGCCAGCAGTCGACAGGGCTTGGGACTGTTTTTT. Translated, it gives CASSRQGLGLFF. This chain uses TRBV2 with TRBJ1-4; 7 bases agree with TRBD1. V shed 5 bases and J 13 bases; nucleotides not matched to a gene: 7. This CDR3 contains 12 residues. Germline V gives CDR1 SNHLY, CDR2 FYNNEI.

The V and J genes are TRBV9 and TRBJ1-1; 8 positions match TRBD1. Per germline, CDR1 SGDLS and CDR2 YYNGEE. The length of the CDR3 is 16 residues. V shed 4 bases, J shed 6 bases, and the junction held 14 bases outside the gene matches. The CDR3 region has the DNA TGTGCCAGCAGCCCAGGGGGCCACAGGGCCAACGCTGAAGCTTTCTTT. It codes for CASSPGGHRANAEAFF. Looking up the rest from reference TRBV9 and TRBJ1-1 gives the full variable domain: DSGVTQTPKHLITATGQRVTLRCSPRSGDLSVYWYQQSLDQGLQFLIQYYNGEERAKGNILERFSAQQFPDLHSELNLSSLELGDSALYFCASSPGGHRANAEAFFGQGTRLTVV.

CDR3 sequence reads: CASSLSLIGQGHNSPLHF. The CDR3 nucleotides read TGTGCCAGCAGTTTATCCTTGATCGGGCAGGGCCATAATTCACCCCTCCACTTT. The V gene is TRBV27, the J gene TRBJ1-6, with a weak D call TRBD1 (5 bases). The length of the CDR3 is 18 residues. The V gene lost 0 bases and the J gene lost 5 bases, with 17 bases spanning the gap. Germline V gives CDR1 MNHEY, CDR2 SMNVEV (reference sequence).

The CDR3 protein is CAWTPGIQSGYTF. The CDR3 bases are TGTGCCTGGACGCCAGGGATCCAATCTGGCTACACCTTC. The chain couples TRBV30 to TRBJ1-2; the D gene is possibly TRBD1 (5 bases). This CDR3 is 13 amino acids long. The germline CDR1 and CDR2 sequences are GTSNPN and SVGIG (reference sequence). Trimming shortened V by 4 bases and J by 7 bases, and 16 bases separated the two germline ends.

The chain has TRBV19 and TRBJ2-1; no clear D gene. The germline V gene encodes CDR1 LNHDA and CDR2 SQIVND (reference sequence). There are 14 residues in the CDR3. V gave up 4 bases and J gave up 0 bases, with 7 bases separating them. Here the CDR3 DNA reads TGTGCCAGTAGTACAGGTAGCTCCTACAATGAGCAGTTCTTC. Protein sequence: CASSTGSSYNEQFF.

The V gene is TRBV2, the J gene TRBJ1-6; D possibly corresponds to TRBD1 (6 bases). This CDR3 is built from 17 residues. Trimming stripped 7 bases from V and 6 bases from J, with 22 bases between. CDR1 SNHLY and CDR2 FYNNEI come from the germline V gene. The CDR3 region is CASISPLYTGINSPLHF. Written as DNA, the CDR3 is TGTGCCAGCATCTCCCCTCTTTACACAGGGATTAATTCACCCCTCCACTTT. The variable domain in full, with the rest retrieved from reference TRBV2 and TRBJ1-6, is EPEVTQTPSHQVTQMGQEVILRCVPISNHLYFYWYRQILGQKVEFLVSFYNNEISEKSEIFDDQFSVERPDGSNFTLKIRSTKLEDSAMYFCASISPLYTGINSPLHFGNGTRLTVT.

This chain joins TRBV11-2 and TRBJ2-3; TRBD2 agrees at 12 bases. Germline trimming cut 2 bases from V and 4 bases from J; bases unmatched to any gene: 7. From germline, CDR1 is SGHAT and CDR2 FQNNGV. CDR3 size: 17 residues. CDR3 coding DNA: TGTGCCAGCAGCTTAAGCGGACTAGCGGGGTATGCAGATACGCAGTATTTT. This encodes CASSLSGLAGYADTQYF.

The chain has TRBV5-4 and TRBJ2-5; 7 bases agree with TRBD2. Germline values: CDR1 SGHNT, CDR2 YYREEE (reference sequence). The trim removed 2 bases at V and 3 bases at J, leaving 4 bases unmatched. This CDR3 is 14 amino acids long. Here the CDR3 reads CASSFVRGEETQYF. As DNA, the CDR3 is TGTGCCAGCAGCTTTGTCCGGGGGGAAGAGACCCAGTACTTC.

The chain uses TRBV24-1 and TRBJ2-2; D remains ambiguous. Trimming cost V 9 bases and J 0 bases, with 7 bases left between them. The CDR3 loop spans 13 amino acids. Germline CDR1 reads KGHDR; CDR2 reads SFDVKD. This CDR3 reads CATRGANTGELFF. CDR3 nucleotides: TGTGCCACCCGTGGCGCGAACACCGGGGAGCTGTTTTTT.

The chain carries TRBV6-5 and TRBJ1-1; a possible D gene is TRBD1 (5 bases). The CDR3 is 12 residues long. The V gene lost 7 bases and the J gene lost 4 bases, with 10 bases spanning the gap. Germline CDR1 MNHEY, CDR2 SVGAGI. This CDR3 is CASKVGLTEAFF. The CDR3 DNA reads as TGTGCCAGCAAGGTGGGACTCACTGAAGCTTTCTTT.

This chain uses TRBV28 with TRBJ2-4, with D possibly being TRBD2 (5 bases). The CDR3 is 16 residues long. The germline CDR1 and CDR2 sequences are MDHEN and SYDVKM. Trimming left V 5 bases short and J 6 bases short, with 20 bases between. CDR3 DNA sequence: TGTGCCAGCAGTCTCGGGGAGCTCCTTCTCGGAAACATTCAGTACTTC. This sequence encodes CASSLGELLLGNIQYF.